The 13 T cell receptor beta chains reported below all come from one sample, sequenced in a study of T cells in Graves' hyperthyroidism and ophthalmopathy. Template material for amplifying TCR beta CDR3 regions consisted of RNA transcripts. The HTBI primer set served for first-round RT-PCR of the TCR CDR3. TCRdb fed the multiplex PCR reads into MiXCR, producing one record per CDR3 protein. The data hold approximately 600,000 distinct CDR3 sequences, with less than 25% observed a single time. The source material was blood. These TCRs come from a young man with Graves' ophthalmopathy.

The chain combines TRBV20-1 with TRBJ1-2; no reliable D call. Germline V gene data show CDR1 as DFQATT and CDR2 as SNEGSKA (reference sequence). The V end was cut by 6 bases, the J end by 2 bases, with 7 bases between. The CDR3 totals 11 residues. The CDR3 DNA reads as TGCAGTGCAAATGTGAACTATGGCTACACCTTC. It yields the protein CSANVNYGYTF.

The chain carries TRBV6-1 and TRBJ2-7; D tentatively fits TRBD1 or TRBD2 (5 bases each). Germline assignment: CDR1 MNHNS and CDR2 SASEGT. V dropped 6 bases and J dropped 7 bases, with 16 bases sitting between them. This CDR3 has 13 residues. The CDR3 coding sequence is TGTGCCAGCAGCCCACATGGGGCGGGTGAGCAGTACTTC. Translated: CASSPHGAGEQYF.

The chain couples TRBV18 to TRBJ1-1, with 8 bases identical to TRBD1. The V gene end was trimmed by 3 bases and the J gene end by 7 bases; junction bases not matched to a gene: 10. The germline gives CDR1 KGHSH, CDR2 LQKENI. The CDR3 totals 15 residues. CDR3 DNA: TGTGCCAGCTCACCCCGAGAGCAGGGGGCGGGTGAAGCTTTCTTT. It codes for CASSPREQGAGEAFF.

This clonotype has a count of ten or more. V is TRBV12-3 or TRBV12-4 and J is TRBJ2-1; D possibly corresponds to TRBD2 (6 bases). CDR3 size: 15 residues. Trimming stripped 3 bases from V and 8 bases from J, with 17 bases between. The CDR3 loop reads CASSFTSSGRDEQFF. CDR3 coding DNA: TGTGCCAGCAGTTTCACTAGCTCGGGCCGCGATGAGCAGTTCTTC.

The gene calls are TRBV6-1 and TRBJ2-2, with D possibly being TRBD2 (6 bases). The V gene's germline CDR1 is MNHNS and CDR2 SASEGT. This CDR3 is built from 15 residues. V dropped 6 bases and J dropped 4 bases, with 15 bases sitting between them. The CDR3: CASSGVGGSTGELFF. DNA for the CDR3: TGTGCCAGCAGCGGAGTGGGGGGAAGCACCGGGGAGCTGTTTTTT.

Ten or more counts support this clonotype. This chain connects TRBV27 to TRBJ1-1; D is ambiguous. The V end lost 2 bases, the J end lost 5 bases, and 9 bases lay between the germline ends. This CDR3 is 13 amino acids long. Germline V gene lookup returns CDR1 MNHEY and CDR2 SMNVEV (reference sequence). CDR3 bases: TGTGCCAGCAGTTTAAGGGCAAGGACTGAAGCTTTCTTT. This encodes CASSLRARTEAFF.

The V gene is TRBV20-1, the J gene TRBJ1-5, with D possibly matching TRBD1 (6 bases). V lost 1 base to trimming and J lost 12 bases, with 19 bases between them. Germline loops: CDR1 DFQATT, CDR2 SNEGSKA (reference sequence). The CDR3 loop spans 14 amino acids. This CDR3 is CSARAMGGITLQHF. CDR3 DNA sequence: TGCAGTGCTAGAGCCATGGGGGGCATTACGCTCCAGCATTTT.

In its sample, this clonotype was seen a few times. The chain carries TRBV4-1 and TRBJ2-1; D is tentatively TRBD1 or TRBD2 (6 bases each). V was pared by 0 bases and J by 6 bases, with 21 bases between. Germline V gene sequence: CDR1 MGHRA, CDR2 YSYEKL. CDR3 length: 18 residues. In nucleotides, the CDR3 is TGCGCCAGCAGCCAAGATCACGGGGGAAGGGGGAAGGGCAATGAGCAGTTCTTC. Its translation is CASSQDHGGRGKGNEQFF.

This chain uses TRBV19 with TRBJ2-7, with D unclear. The CDR3 has 11 amino acids. Per the germline V gene, CDR1 is LNHDA and CDR2 is SQIVND (reference sequence). Trimming left V 8 bases short and J 5 bases short, with 10 bases between. This chain's CDR3 is CASGGRNEQYF. For the CDR3, the DNA is TGTGCCAGTGGCGGACGGAACGAGCAGTACTTC.

This clonotype was seen only a few times. The V call is TRBV15, the J call TRBJ2-7, with 13 bases lining up with TRBD2. Germline-derived CDR1 and CDR2 are LNHNV and YYDKDF (reference sequence). The CDR3 consists of 17 residues. V lost 1 base to trimming and J lost 5 bases; unmatched junction nucleotides: 8. CDR3 amino acids: CATSRAGTSGRANEQYF. CDR3 nucleotide sequence: TGTGCCACCAGCAGAGCCGGAACTAGCGGGAGGGCAAACGAGCAGTACTTC.

As for this clonotype: An end of the junction does not agree with germline; a read error may underlie this. The chain carries TRBV20-1 and TRBJ2-5, with 8 bases lining up with TRBD2. Germline V gives CDR1 DFQATT, CDR2 SNEGSKA (reference sequence). The CDR3 loop spans 12 amino acids. CDR3 sequence: CGARVTSGNQYF. CDR3 sequence (DNA): TGCGGTGCTAGAGTCACTAGCGGTAACCAGTACTTC.

This sequence joins TRBV20-1 and TRBJ1-2; tentative D call: TRBD1 (5 bases). V was cut by 5 bases and J by 6 bases, with 22 bases left in between. The CDR3 extends over 15 amino acids. Germline V gene sequence: CDR1 DFQATT, CDR2 SNEGSKA (reference sequence). The CDR3 reads CSAPIPGPIRNGYTF. DNA for the CDR3: TGCAGTGCTCCGATACCGGGACCGATTAGAAATGGCTACACCTTC.

This clonotype was counted only a few times. CDR3 DNA: TGCAGTGCTAGGGGCTTTATAGAGGAAAAACTGTTTTTT. It encodes CSARGFIEEKLFF. The chain is built from TRBV20-1 and TRBJ1-4; D is unclear. With 3 bases removed from V and 8 bases from J, the gap between germline ends came to 13 bases. There are 13 residues in the CDR3. The V gene's germline CDR1 is DFQATT and CDR2 SNEGSKA (reference sequence).